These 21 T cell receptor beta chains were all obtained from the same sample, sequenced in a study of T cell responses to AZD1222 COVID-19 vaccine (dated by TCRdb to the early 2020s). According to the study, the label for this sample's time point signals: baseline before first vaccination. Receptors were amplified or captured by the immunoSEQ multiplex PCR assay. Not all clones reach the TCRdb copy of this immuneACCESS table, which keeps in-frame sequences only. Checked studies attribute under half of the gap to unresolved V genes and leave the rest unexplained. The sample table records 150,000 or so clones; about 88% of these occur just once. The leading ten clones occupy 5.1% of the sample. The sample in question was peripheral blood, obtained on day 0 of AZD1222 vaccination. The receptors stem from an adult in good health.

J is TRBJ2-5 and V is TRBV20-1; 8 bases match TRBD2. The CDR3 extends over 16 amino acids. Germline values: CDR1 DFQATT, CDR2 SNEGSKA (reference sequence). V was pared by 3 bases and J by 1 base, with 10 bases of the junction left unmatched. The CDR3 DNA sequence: TGCAGTGCTAGTTCACTAGCGGAAGGGTTCCAAGAGACCCAGTACTTC. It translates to CSASSLAEGFQETQYF.

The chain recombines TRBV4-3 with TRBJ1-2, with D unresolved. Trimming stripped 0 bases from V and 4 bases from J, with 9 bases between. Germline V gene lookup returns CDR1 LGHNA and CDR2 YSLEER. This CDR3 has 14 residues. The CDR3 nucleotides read TGCGCCAGCAGCCAAGATCTAACAGTCTATGGCTACACCTTC. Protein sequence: CASSQDLTVYGYTF.

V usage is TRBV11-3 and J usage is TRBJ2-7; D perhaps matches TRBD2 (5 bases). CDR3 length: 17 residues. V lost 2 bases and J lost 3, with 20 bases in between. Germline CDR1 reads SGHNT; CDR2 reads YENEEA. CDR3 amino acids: CASSLMRDYYGRYEQYF. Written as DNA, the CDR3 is TGTGCCAGCAGCTTAATGCGTGACTACTACGGACGCTACGAGCAGTACTTC.

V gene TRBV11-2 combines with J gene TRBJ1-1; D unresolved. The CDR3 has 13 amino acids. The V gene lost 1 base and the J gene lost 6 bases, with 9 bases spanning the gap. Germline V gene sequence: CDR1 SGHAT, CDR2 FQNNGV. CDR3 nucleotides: TGTGCCAGCAGCTTAGTCCCGGGCGCTGAAGCTTTCTTT. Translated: CASSLVPGAEAFF.

The CDR3 loop reads CASSLGGSTGELFF. As DNA, the CDR3 is TGCGCCAGCAGCTTGGGTGGGTCGACCGGGGAGCTGTTTTTT. The chain recombines TRBV5-1 with TRBJ2-2; D is ambiguous. The germline V and J ends were trimmed by 0 bases and 5 bases, with 8 bases remaining between them. The CDR3 has 14 residues. Per germline, CDR1 SGHRS and CDR2 YFSETQ.

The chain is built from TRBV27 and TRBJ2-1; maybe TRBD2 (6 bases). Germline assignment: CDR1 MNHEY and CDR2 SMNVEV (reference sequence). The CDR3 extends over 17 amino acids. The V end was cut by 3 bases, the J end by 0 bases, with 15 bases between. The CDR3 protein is CASSLASLALSYNEQFF. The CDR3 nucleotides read TGTGCCAGCAGTTTGGCCTCCCTAGCGCTCTCCTACAATGAGCAGTTCTTC.

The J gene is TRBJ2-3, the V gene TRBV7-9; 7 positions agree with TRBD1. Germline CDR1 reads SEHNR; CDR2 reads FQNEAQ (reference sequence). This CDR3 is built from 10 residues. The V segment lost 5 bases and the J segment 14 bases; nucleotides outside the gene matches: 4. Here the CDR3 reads CASSGDSRYF. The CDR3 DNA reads TGTGCCAGCAGCGGGGACAGTCGGTATTTT.

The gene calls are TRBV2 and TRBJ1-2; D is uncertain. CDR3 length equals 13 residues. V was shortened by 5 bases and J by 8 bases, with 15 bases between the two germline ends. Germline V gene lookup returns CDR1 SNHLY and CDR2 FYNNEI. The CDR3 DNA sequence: TGTGCCAGCAGTATTGGCGGTCAAGGCGGCTACACCTTC. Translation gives CASSIGGQGGYTF.

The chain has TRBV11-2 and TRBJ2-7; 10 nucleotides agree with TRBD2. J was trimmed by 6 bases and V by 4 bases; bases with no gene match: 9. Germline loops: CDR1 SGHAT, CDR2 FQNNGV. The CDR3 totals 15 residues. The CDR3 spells CASSSDTRTSGEQYF. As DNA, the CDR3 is TGTGCCAGCAGCTCCGACACGAGGACTAGCGGCGAGCAGTACTTC. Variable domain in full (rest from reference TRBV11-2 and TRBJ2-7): EAGVAQSPRYKIIEKRQSVAFWCNPISGHATLYWYQQILGQGPKLLIQFQNNGVVDDSQLPKDRFSAERLKGVDSTLKIQPAKLEDSAVYLCASSSDTRTSGEQYFGPGTRLTVT.

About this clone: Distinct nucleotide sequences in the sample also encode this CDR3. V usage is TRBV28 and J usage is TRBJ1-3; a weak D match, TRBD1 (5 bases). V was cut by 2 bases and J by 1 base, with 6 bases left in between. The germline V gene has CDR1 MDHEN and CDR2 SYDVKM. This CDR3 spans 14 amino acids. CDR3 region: CASSLGASGNTIYF. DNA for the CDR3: TGTGCCAGCAGTTTAGGGGCGTCTGGAAACACCATATATTTT. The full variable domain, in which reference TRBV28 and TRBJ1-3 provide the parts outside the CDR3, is DVKVTQSSRYLVKRTGEKVFLECVQDMDHENMFWYRQDPGLGLRLIYFSYDVKMKEKGDIPEGYSVSREKKERFSLILESASTNQTSMYLCASSLGASGNTIYFGEGSWLTVV.

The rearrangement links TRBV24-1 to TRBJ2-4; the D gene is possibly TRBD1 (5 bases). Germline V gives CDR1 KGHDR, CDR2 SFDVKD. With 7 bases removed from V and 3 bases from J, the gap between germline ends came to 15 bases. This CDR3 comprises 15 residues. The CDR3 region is CATSAGFLGKNIQYF. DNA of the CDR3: TGTGCCACCAGCGCAGGGTTTTTGGGCAAAAACATTCAGTACTTC.

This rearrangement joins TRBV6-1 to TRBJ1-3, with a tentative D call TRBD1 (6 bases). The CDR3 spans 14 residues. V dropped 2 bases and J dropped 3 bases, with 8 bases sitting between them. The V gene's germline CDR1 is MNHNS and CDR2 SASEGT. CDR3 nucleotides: TGTGCCAGCAGTGAATGGGACATTGGAAACACCATATATTTT. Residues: CASSEWDIGNTIYF.

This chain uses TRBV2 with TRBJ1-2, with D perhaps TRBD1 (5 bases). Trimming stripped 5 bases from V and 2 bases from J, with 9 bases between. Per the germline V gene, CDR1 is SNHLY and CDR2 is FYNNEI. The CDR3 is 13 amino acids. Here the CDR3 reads CASSNGDNYGYTF. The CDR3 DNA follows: TGTGCCAGCAGTAACGGGGACAACTATGGCTACACCTTC.

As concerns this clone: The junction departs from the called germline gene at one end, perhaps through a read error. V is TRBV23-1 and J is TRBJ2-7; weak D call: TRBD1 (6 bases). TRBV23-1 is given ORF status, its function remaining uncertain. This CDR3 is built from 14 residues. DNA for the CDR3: TGCGCCAGCAGTCAAAAAGGGGGAGAAGGGGAGCGTAACTTC. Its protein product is CASSQKGGEGERNF.

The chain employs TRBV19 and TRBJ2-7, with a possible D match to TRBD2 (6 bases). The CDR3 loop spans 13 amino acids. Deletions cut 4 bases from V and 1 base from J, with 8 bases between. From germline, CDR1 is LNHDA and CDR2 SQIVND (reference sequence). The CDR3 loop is CASSRTISYEQYF. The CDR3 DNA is TGTGCCAGTAGTAGGACTATTTCCTACGAGCAGTACTTC.

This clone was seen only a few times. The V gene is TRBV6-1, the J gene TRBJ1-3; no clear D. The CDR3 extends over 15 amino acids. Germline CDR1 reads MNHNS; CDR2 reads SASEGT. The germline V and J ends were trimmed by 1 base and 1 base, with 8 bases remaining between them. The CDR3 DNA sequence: TGTGCCAGCAGTGAAGTACGTAGGTCTGGAAACACCATATATTTT. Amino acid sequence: CASSEVRRSGNTIYF.

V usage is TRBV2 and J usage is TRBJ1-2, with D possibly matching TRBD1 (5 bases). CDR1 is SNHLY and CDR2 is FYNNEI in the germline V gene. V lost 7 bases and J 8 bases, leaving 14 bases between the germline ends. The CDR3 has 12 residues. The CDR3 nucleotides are TGTGCCAGCAACTGGGGACGGCAAGGCTACACCTTC. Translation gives CASNWGRQGYTF. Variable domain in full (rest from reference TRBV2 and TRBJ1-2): EPEVTQTPSHQVTQMGQEVILRCVPISNHLYFYWYRQILGQKVEFLVSFYNNEISEKSEIFDDQFSVERPDGSNFTLKIRSTKLEDSAMYFCASNWGRQGYTFGSGTRLTVV.

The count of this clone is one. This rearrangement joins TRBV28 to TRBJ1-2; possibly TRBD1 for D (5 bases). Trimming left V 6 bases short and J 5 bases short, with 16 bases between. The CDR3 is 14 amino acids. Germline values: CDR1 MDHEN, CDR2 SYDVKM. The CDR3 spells CASRTSGTSYGYTF. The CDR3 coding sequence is TGTGCCAGCAGGACATCCGGGACGTCTTATGGCTACACCTTC.

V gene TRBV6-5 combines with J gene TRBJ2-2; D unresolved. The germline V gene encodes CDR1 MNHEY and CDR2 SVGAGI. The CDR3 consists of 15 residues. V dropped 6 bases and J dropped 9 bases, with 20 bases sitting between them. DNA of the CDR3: TGTGCCAGCAGCCCAAGTCCACAGCTTTGGCGGGAGCTGTTTTTT. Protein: CASSPSPQLWRELFF.

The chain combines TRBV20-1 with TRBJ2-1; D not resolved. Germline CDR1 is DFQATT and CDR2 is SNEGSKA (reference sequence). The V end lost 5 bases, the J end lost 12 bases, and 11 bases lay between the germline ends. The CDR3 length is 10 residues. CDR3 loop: CSALQTLQFF. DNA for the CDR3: TGCAGTGCTTTACAGACTCTGCAGTTCTTC.

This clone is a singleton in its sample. CDR3 in amino acids: CASTRTSGSIPGELFF. CDR3 nucleotides: TGCGCCAGCACCAGGACTAGCGGGAGCATTCCCGGGGAGCTGTTTTTT. The chain combines TRBV5-1 with TRBJ2-2, with 13 bases aligning to TRBD2. V shed 6 bases and J 6 bases; nucleotides not matched to a gene: 8. Germline values: CDR1 SGHRS, CDR2 YFSETQ. This CDR3 has 16 amino acids.